The rows below give T cell receptor beta chains drawn from one sample of a study of blood T cell repertoires in COVID-19. Libraries were prepared by immunoSEQ multiplex PCR; TCRdb keeps only in-frame clonotypes and omits some of them. Of about 40,000 clones detected, 75% to 90% appear once; the ten largest clones hold 9%. Sequenced input: peripheral blood. These receptors were collected from a woman between 65 and 79 years old with acute or convalescent COVID-19. Both conserved end residues are part of each CDR3. Each record gives: D gene, clone size, J gene, V gene, CDR3 protein, CDR3 DNA. The D gene is left open where the match is weak. The size of a clone is reported for some rows only, either as once, few or many, or as a class for expanded clones.

>-|-|TRBJ2-3|TRBV2
CASRKLASSTDTQYF
TGTGCCAGCAGGAAATTAGCCTCTAGCACAGATACGCAGTATTTT
>TRBD1|-|TRBJ2-2|TRBV7-9
CASSRDSITGELFF
TGTGCCAGCAGCCGGGACAGCATCACCGGGGAGCTGTTTTTT
>TRBD1|-|TRBJ1-1|TRBV3-1/TRBV3-2
CASSRGDRNTEAFF
TGTGCCAGCAGCCGCGGGGACAGAAACACTGAAGCTTTCTTT
>TRBD1|-|TRBJ2-3|TRBV19
CASQGDKSDTQYF
TGTGCCTCTCAGGGGGACAAGTCAGATACGCAGTATTTT
>-|-|TRBJ1-2|TRBV30
CAWSVGRVYGYTF
TGTGCCTGGAGTGTCGGGAGGGTCTATGGCTACACCTTC
>-|-|TRBJ2-1|TRBV7-2
CASSLGEYNEQFF
TGTGCCAGCAGCTTGGGCGAGTACAATGAGCAGTTCTTC
>TRBD2|once|TRBJ2-1|TRBV7-8
CASSQSASGRALDEQFF
TGTGCCAGCAGCCAAAGCGCTAGCGGGAGGGCCCTCGATGAGCAGTTCTTC
>-|-|TRBJ2-6|TRBV24-1
CATAKSGSGANVLTF
TGTGCCACCGCGAAATCGGGCTCTGGGGCCAACGTCCTGACTTTC
>TRBD1|-|TRBJ2-5|TRBV10-3
CAIQRTGEIGETQYF
TGTGCCATCCAAAGGACAGGGGAAATAGGAGAGACCCAGTACTTC
>-|-|TRBJ2-2|TRBV7-8
CASSRDVVSTGELFF
TGTGCCAGCAGCCGAGACGTCGTGAGCACCGGGGAGCTGTTTTTT
>TRBD1|-|TRBJ2-1|TRBV27
CASSRETGEKQFF
TGTGCCAGCAGTCGGGAAACAGGGGAAAAGCAGTTCTTC
>-|-|TRBJ1-5|TRBV18
CASSPGEAKGNQPQHF
TGTGCCAGCTCACCAGGAGAAGCTAAGGGCAATCAGCCCCAGCATTTT
>-|-|TRBJ1-3|TRBV18
CASSSAGGTGNTIYF
TGTGCCAGCTCCTCTGCCGGAGGGACTGGAAACACCATATATTTT
>TRBD2|once|TRBJ2-1|TRBV7-2
CASSARLAGLRRDEQFF
TGTGCCAGCAGCGCCCGACTAGCGGGACTCCGAAGGGATGAGCAGTTCTTC
>TRBD2|-|TRBJ2-1|TRBV10-1
CASSGTGGYNEQFF
TGCGCCAGCAGTGGCACGGGGGGCTACAATGAGCAGTTCTTC
>TRBD1|-|TRBJ1-4|TRBV20-1
CSASPEGAAEKLFF
TGCAGTGCTAGTCCCGAGGGGGCGGCCGAAAAACTGTTTTTT
>-|-|TRBJ2-3|TRBV14
CASSQYNTDTQYF
TGTGCCAGCAGCCAATATAACACAGATACGCAGTATTTT
>TRBD1|once|TRBJ1-2|TRBV3-1/TRBV3-2
CASSQATTGDYGYTF
TGTGCCAGCAGCCAAGCCACAACAGGGGACTATGGCTACACCTTC
>TRBD1|-|TRBJ1-1|TRBV3-1/TRBV3-2
CASRDTGTEYAEAFF
TGTGCCAGCAGGGATACCGGGACAGAGTACGCTGAAGCTTTCTTT
>-|-|TRBJ1-1|TRBV9
CASSALDKNTEAFF
TGTGCCAGCAGCGCCCTGGACAAGAACACTGAAGCTTTCTTT
>TRBD1|once|TRBJ1-1|TRBV27
CASSPGQGLNTEAFF
TGTGCCAGCAGTCCCGGACAGGGGCTGAACACTGAAGCTTTCTTT
>TRBD1|-|TRBJ1-5|TRBV29-1
CSVEGQGEQPQHF
TGCAGCGTCGAGGGACAGGGGGAACAGCCCCAGCATTTT
>-|-|TRBJ2-2|TRBV27
CASSFTPPGELFF
TGTGCCAGCAGTTTTACTCCCCCCGGGGAGCTGTTTTTT
>TRBD1|-|TRBJ1-1|TRBV7-9
CASSLAGQAPGAFF
TGTGCCAGCAGCTTGGCAGGACAGGCCCCTGGGGCTTTCTTT
>-|-|TRBJ2-1|TRBV6-1
CASSGLAVKGGAYNEQFF
TGTGCCAGCAGTGGACTAGCCGTCAAAGGGGGGGCCTACAATGAGCAGTTCTTC
>TRBD1|-|TRBJ2-2|TRBV18
CASSPQTGGAGELFF
TGTGCCAGCTCACCTCAGACAGGGGGTGCCGGGGAGCTGTTTTTT
>-|-|TRBJ1-4|TRBV7-9
CASSLRQTNEKLFF
TGTGCCAGCAGCTTACGACAGACTAATGAAAAACTGTTTTTT
>-|-|TRBJ2-3|TRBV12-3/TRBV12-4
CASRRLDTQYF
TGTGCCAGCAGACGGTTGGATACGCAGTATTTT
>TRBD2|-|TRBJ2-1|TRBV4-2
CASSQVSLAGDEQFF
TGTGCCAGCAGCCAAGTCTCTTTAGCGGGAGATGAGCAGTTCTTC
>-|-|TRBJ1-2|TRBV5-6
CASSLVGDLGYDGYTF
TGTGCCAGCAGCTTGGTCGGGGACTTGGGATACGATGGCTACACCTTC
>TRBD2|-|TRBJ2-3|TRBV6-5
CATKREVGTDTQYF
TGTGCCACCAAGCGGGAGGTCGGCACAGATACGCAGTATTTT
>TRBD1|-|TRBJ1-1|TRBV6-6
CASSIGTGNTEAFF
TGTGCCAGCAGTATAGGGACAGGGAACACTGAAGCTTTCTTT
>-|-|TRBJ2-1|TRBV29-1
CSAEQGPNEQFF
TGCAGCGCGGAACAGGGACCCAATGAGCAGTTCTTC
>TRBD2|-|TRBJ2-3|TRBV20-1
CSASGAGTQYF
TGCAGTGCCAGCGGGGCCGGTACGCAGTATTTT
>-|-|TRBJ2-5|TRBV10-3
CAISVAEKETQYF
TGTGCCATCAGTGTGGCTGAAAAAGAGACCCAGTACTTC
>-|-|TRBJ2-5|TRBV15
CATSARRGWETQYF
TGTGCCACCAGCGCCCGTCGGGGATGGGAGACCCAGTACTTC
>-|-|TRBJ2-1|TRBV7-8
CASSPRAGGYNEQFF
TGTGCCAGCAGCCCACGGGCAGGGGGGTACAATGAGCAGTTCTTC
>TRBD2|-|TRBJ2-5|TRBV3-1/TRBV3-2
CASSQDRGGSWETQYF
TGTGCCAGCAGCCAAGATCGCGGCGGGAGTTGGGAGACCCAGTACTTC
>-|-|TRBJ2-4|TRBV7-2
CASSPKAGNIQYF
TGTGCCAGCAGCCCAAAGGCGGGGAACATTCAGTACTTC
>-|-|TRBJ1-5|TRBV6-6
CASSSRRGAFNQPQHF
TGTGCCAGCAGTTCCCGACGGGGGGCCTTTAATCAGCCCCAGCATTTT
>-|-|TRBJ2-3|TRBV10-3
CAISVGMGAEDTQYF
TGTGCCATCAGTGTAGGGATGGGGGCCGAAGATACGCAGTATTTT
>TRBD1|-|TRBJ1-2|TRBV4-1
CASSQDHKSRTGLGGYTF
TGCGCCAGCAGCCAAGATCATAAGTCGCGGACAGGGCTCGGTGGCTACACCTTC
>TRBD1|few|TRBJ1-5|TRBV24-1
CATSPKDTGGNQPQHF
TGTGCCACCAGTCCCAAAGACACAGGGGGCAATCAGCCCCAGCATTTT
>-|few|TRBJ2-3|TRBV24-1
CATSGPTDTQYF
TGTGCCACCAGTGGGCCCACAGATACGCAGTATTTT
>-|-|TRBJ1-5|TRBV2
CASSEKTARQPQHF
TGTGCCAGCAGTGAAAAGACAGCTCGGCAGCCCCAGCATTTT
>-|-|TRBJ1-4|TRBV3-1/TRBV3-2
CASSQVRVTNEKLFF
TGTGCCAGCAGCCAAGTGAGGGTAACTAATGAAAAACTGTTTTTT
>TRBD1|-|TRBJ1-3|TRBV29-1
CSVDPDRGANTIYF
TGCAGCGTTGACCCCGACAGGGGGGCAAACACCATATATTTT
>-|-|TRBJ1-6|TRBV6-5
CASSRGTSNSPLHF
TGTGCCAGCAGTCGCGGGACGTCTAATTCACCCCTCCACTTT
>-|-|TRBJ1-4|TRBV18
CASSPLAGAGSEKLFF
TGTGCCAGCTCACCACTGGCTGGTGCGGGGAGTGAAAAACTGTTTTTT
>-|-|TRBJ2-1|TRBV15
CATSRGSREEQFF
TGTGCCACCAGCAGAGGCTCGCGTGAAGAGCAGTTCTTC
>-|-|TRBJ1-1|TRBV10-1
CASSPDRLNTEAFF
TGCGCCAGCAGTCCCGACAGATTGAACACTGAAGCTTTCTTT
>-|-|TRBJ2-1|TRBV29-1
CSGDRGAHNEQFF
TGCAGCGGGGATCGGGGAGCCCACAATGAGCAGTTCTTC
>-|few|TRBJ1-1|TRBV2
CASSIRGGQAFF
TGTGCCAGCAGTATACGAGGGGGTCAAGCTTTCTTT
>-|-|TRBJ2-3|TRBV13
CASSPGPLGADTQYF
TGTGCCAGCAGCCCCGGGCCTCTCGGGGCAGATACGCAGTATTTT
>TRBD2|-|TRBJ2-1|TRBV7-9
CASSLDGRHNEQFF
TGTGCCAGCAGCTTAGACGGGAGGCACAATGAGCAGTTCTTC